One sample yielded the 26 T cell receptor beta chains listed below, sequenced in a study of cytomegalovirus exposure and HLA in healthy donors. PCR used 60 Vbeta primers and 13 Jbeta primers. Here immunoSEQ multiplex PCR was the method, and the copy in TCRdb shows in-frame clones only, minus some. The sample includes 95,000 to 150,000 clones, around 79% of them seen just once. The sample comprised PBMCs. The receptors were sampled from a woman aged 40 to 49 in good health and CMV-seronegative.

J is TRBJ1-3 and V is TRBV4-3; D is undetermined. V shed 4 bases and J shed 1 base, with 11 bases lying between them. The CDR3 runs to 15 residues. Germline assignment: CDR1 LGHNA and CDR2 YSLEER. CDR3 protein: CASSPEPGSGNTIYF. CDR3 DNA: TGCGCCAGCAGCCCGGAACCGGGTTCTGGAAACACCATATATTTT.

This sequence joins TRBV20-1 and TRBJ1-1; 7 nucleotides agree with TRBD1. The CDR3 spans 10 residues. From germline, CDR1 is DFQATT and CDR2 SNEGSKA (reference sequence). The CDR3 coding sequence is TGCAGGCCCGGGACAGATGAAGCTTTCTTT. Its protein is CRPGTDEAFF.

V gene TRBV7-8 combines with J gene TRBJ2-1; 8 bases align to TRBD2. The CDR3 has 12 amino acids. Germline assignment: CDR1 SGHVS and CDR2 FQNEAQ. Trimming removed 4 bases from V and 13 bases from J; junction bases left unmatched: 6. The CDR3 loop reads CASSSTGTSQFF. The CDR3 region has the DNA TGTGCCAGCAGCTCTACCGGGACTAGTCAGTTCTTC.

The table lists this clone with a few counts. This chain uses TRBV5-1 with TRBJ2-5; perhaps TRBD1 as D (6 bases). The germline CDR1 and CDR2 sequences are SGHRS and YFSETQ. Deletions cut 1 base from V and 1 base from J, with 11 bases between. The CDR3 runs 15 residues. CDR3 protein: CASSLQGQGQETQYF. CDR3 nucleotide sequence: TGCGCCAGCAGCTTGCAGGGGCAGGGCCAAGAGACCCAGTACTTC.

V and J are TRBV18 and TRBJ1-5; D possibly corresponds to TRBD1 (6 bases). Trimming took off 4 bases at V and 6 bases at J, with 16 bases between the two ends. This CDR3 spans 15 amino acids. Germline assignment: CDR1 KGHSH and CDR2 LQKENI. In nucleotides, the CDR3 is TGTGCCAGCTCACACCCTCAGGGGCTGCGTCAGCCCCAGCATTTT. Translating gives CASSHPQGLRQPQHF.

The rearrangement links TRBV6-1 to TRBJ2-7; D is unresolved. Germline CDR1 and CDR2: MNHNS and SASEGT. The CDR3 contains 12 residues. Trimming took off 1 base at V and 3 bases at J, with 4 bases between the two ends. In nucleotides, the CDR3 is TGTGCCAGCAGTGAAGACATCTACGAGCAGTACTTC. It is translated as CASSEDIYEQYF.

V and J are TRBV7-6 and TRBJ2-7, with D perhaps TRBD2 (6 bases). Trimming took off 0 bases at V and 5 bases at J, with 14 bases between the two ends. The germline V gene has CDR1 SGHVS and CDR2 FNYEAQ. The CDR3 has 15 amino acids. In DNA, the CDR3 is TGTGCCAGCAGCTTAGCAAGCGGGCAGGGCCACGAGCAGTACTTC. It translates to CASSLASGQGHEQYF.

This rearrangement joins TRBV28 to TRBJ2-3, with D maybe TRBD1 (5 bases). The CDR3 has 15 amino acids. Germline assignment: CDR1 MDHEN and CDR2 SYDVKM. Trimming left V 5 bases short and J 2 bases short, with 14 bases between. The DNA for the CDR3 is TGTGCCAGCAGTCTCTCGACAGATTTCACAGATACGCAGTATTTT. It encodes CASSLSTDFTDTQYF.

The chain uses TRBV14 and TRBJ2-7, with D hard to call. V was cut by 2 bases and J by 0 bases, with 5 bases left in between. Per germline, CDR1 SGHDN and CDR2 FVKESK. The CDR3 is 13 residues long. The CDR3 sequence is CASSQPSSYEQYF. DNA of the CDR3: TGTGCCAGCAGCCAACCTAGCTCCTACGAGCAGTACTTC.

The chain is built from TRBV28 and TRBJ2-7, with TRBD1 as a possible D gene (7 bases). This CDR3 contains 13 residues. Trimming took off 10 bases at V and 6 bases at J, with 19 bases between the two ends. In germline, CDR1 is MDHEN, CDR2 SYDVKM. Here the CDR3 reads CATIQGTPREQYF. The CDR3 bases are TGTGCCACCATACAGGGGACTCCCCGCGAGCAGTACTTC.

CDR3 sequence (DNA): TGTGCCAGCAGCCGTGACAGGATCTACGAGCAGTACTTC. It is translated as CASSRDRIYEQYF. The J gene is TRBJ2-7, the V gene TRBV7-2, with D maybe TRBD1 (6 bases). Between the trimmed V and J ends, which lost 5 bases and 3 bases, there was a span of 11 bases. Germline values: CDR1 SGHTA, CDR2 FQGNSA. The CDR3 loop spans 13 amino acids.

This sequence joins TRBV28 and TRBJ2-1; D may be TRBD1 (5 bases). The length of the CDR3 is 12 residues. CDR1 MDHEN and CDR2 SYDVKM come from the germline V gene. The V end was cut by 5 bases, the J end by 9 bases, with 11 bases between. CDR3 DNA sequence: TGTGCCAGCAGTCCCGCAGGGATTGAGCAGTTCTTC. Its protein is CASSPAGIEQFF. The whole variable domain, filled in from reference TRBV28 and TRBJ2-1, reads DVKVTQSSRYLVKRTGEKVFLECVQDMDHENMFWYRQDPGLGLRLIYFSYDVKMKEKGDIPEGYSVSREKKERFSLILESASTNQTSMYLCASSPAGIEQFFGPGTRLTVL.

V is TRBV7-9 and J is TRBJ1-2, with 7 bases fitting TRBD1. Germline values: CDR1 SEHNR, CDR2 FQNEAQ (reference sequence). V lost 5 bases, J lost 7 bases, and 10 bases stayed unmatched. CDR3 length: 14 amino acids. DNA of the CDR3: TGTGCCAGCAGCCCCTGGGACAGCCCCAGTGGCTACACCTTC. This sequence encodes CASSPWDSPSGYTF.

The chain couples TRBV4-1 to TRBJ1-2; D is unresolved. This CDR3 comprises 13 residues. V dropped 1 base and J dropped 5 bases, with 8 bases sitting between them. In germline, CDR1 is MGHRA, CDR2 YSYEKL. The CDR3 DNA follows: TGCGCCAGCAGCCAAGTGCGGGAATATGGCTACACCTTC. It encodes CASSQVREYGYTF.

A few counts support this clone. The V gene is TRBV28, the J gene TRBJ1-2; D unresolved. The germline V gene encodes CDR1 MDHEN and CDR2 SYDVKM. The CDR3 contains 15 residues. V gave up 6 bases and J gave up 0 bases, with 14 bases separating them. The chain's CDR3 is CASRKPARTNYGYTF. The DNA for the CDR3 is TGTGCCAGCAGAAAGCCAGCGAGAACTAACTATGGCTACACCTTC.

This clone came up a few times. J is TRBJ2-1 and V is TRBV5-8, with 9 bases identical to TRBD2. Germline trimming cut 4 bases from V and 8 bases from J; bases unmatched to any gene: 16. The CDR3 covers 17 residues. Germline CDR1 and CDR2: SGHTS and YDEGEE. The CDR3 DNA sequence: TGTGCCAGCAGCCCTATTCGAGCGGGAGGACGGGTCGATGAGCAGTTCTTC. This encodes CASSPIRAGGRVDEQFF. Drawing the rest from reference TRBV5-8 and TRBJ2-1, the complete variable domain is EAGVTQSPTHLIKTRGQQATLRCSPISGHTSVYWYQQALGLGLQFLLWYDEGEERNRGNFPPRFSGRQFPNYSSELNVNALELEDSALYLCASSPIRAGGRVDEQFFGPGTRLTVL.

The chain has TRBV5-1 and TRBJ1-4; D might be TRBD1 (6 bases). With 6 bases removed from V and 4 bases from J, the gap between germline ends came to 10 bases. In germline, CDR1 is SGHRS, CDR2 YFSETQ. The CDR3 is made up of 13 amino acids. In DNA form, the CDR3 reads TGCGCCAGCAAGAACAGGGATAATGAAAAACTGTTTTTT. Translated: CASKNRDNEKLFF.

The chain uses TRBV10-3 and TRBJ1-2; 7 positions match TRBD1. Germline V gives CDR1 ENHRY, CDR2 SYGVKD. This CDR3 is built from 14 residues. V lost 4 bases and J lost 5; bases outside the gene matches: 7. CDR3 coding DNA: TGTGCCATCAGTGTCGGGACAGTCGCATATGGCTACACCTTC. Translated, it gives CAISVGTVAYGYTF.

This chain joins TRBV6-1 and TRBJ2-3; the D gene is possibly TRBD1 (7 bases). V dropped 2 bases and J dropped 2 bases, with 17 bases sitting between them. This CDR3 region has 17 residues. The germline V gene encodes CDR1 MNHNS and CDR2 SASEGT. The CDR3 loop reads CASSEYQGDFYTDTQYF. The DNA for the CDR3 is TGTGCCAGCAGTGAATATCAGGGGGACTTCTACACAGATACGCAGTATTTT.

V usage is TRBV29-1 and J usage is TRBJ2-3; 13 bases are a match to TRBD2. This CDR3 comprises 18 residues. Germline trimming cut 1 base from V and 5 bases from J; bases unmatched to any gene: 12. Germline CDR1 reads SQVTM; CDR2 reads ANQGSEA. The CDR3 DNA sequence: TGCAGCGTTGAAGTGGCCTCTGGACTAGCGGGAGTGGTAGATACGCAGTATTTT. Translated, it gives CSVEVASGLAGVVDTQYF.

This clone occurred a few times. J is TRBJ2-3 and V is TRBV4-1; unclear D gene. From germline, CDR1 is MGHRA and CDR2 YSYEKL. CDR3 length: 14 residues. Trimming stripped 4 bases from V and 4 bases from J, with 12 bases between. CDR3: CASSPSVGPDTQYF. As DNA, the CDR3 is TGCGCCAGCAGCCCGTCTGTGGGCCCAGATACGCAGTATTTT.

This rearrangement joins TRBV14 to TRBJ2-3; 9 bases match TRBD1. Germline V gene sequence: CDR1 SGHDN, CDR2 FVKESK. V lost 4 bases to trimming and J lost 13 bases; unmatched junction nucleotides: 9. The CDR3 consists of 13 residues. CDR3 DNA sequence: TGTGCCAGCAGCCTCGGACAGGGGATGGCGGAGTATTTT. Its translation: CASSLGQGMAEYF. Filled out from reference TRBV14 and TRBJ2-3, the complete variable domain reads EAGVTQFPSHSVIEKGQTVTLRCDPISGHDNLYWYRRVMGKEIKFLLHFVKESKQDESGMPNNRFLAERTGGTYSTLKVQPAELEDSGVYFCASSLGQGMAEYFGPGTRLTVL.

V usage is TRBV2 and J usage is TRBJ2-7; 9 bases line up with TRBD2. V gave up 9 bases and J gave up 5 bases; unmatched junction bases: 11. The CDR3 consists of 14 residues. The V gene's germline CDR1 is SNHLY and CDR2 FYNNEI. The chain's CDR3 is CASDLGSGGHEQYF. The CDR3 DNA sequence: TGTGCCAGTGACCTGGGTAGCGGGGGCCACGAGCAGTACTTC. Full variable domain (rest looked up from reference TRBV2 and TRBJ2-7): EPEVTQTPSHQVTQMGQEVILRCVPISNHLYFYWYRQILGQKVEFLVSFYNNEISEKSEIFDDQFSVERPDGSNFTLKIRSTKLEDSAMYFCASDLGSGGHEQYFGPGTRLTVT.

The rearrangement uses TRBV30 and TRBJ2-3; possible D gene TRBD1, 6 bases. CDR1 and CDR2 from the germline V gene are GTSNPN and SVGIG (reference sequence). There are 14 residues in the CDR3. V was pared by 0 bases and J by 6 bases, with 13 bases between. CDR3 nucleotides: TGTGCCTGGAGTGTAGGGCAGGGGTTGGATACGCAGTATTTT. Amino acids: CAWSVGQGLDTQYF. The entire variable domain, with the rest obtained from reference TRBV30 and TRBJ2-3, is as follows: SQTIHQWPATLVQPVGSPLSLECTVEGTSNPNLYWYRQAAGRGLQLLFYSVGIGQISSEVPQNLSASRPQDRQFILSSKKLLLSDSGFYLCAWSVGQGLDTQYFGPGTRLTVL.

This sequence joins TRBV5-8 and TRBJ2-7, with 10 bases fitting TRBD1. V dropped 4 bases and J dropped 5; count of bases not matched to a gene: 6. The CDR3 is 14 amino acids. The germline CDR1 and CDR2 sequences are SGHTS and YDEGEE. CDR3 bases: TGTGCCAGCAGCATCCGGGACAGGGGTAACGAGCAGTACTTC. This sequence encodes CASSIRDRGNEQYF.

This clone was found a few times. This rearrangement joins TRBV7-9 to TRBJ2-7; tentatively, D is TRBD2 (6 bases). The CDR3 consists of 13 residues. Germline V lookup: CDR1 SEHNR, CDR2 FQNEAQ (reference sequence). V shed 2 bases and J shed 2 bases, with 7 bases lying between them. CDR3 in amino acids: CASSLSGAYEQYF. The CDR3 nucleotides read TGTGCCAGCAGCTTATCGGGGGCCTACGAGCAGTACTTC.